One and the same sample provided the 6 T cell receptor beta chains below, sequenced in a study of T cell responses to AZD1222 COVID-19 vaccine. Assay used: immunoSEQ multiplex PCR; TCRdb lists only in-frame clones, some missing. The sample yields about 160,000 clones, about 90% seen once. Sequenced here: peripheral blood, sampled on day 0 of MenACWY control vaccination. These receptors all come from an adult in good health.

The CDR3, as DNA: TGTGCCAGCAGCCTCCCACCGGATTACGAGCAGTACTTC. Protein: CASSLPPDYEQYF. The chain recombines TRBV5-4 with TRBJ2-7; D uncertain. This CDR3 has 13 amino acids. Germline CDR1 reads SGHNT; CDR2 reads YYREEE (reference sequence). V lost 4 bases and J lost 4, with 12 bases in between.

V is TRBV5-1 and J is TRBJ1-1; D gene unclear. This CDR3 comprises 14 residues. Germline CDR1 and CDR2: SGHRS and YFSETQ. The V gene lost 0 bases and the J gene lost 1 base, with 7 bases spanning the gap. The CDR3 DNA sequence: TGCGCCAGCAGCTTGGGGCAGGCGAACACTGAAGCTTTCTTT. It yields the protein CASSLGQANTEAFF.

Note on this clone: One junction end disagrees with the germline gene, perhaps due to a read error. This chain links TRBV6-5 with TRBJ1-5; no definite D call. CDR1 is MNHEY, CDR2 SVGAGI, per germline. CDR3 length: 12 amino acids. The CDR3 reads CASRYEARPQHF. The CDR3 bases are TGTGCCAGCCGTTATGAGGCCCGGCCCCAGCATTTT.

This clone appeared once. The chain links TRBV19 to TRBJ2-5, with D possibly being TRBD1 (5 bases). Germline V gene lookup returns CDR1 LNHDA and CDR2 SQIVND (reference sequence). V dropped 0 bases and J dropped 5 bases, with 13 bases sitting between them. This CDR3 region has 15 residues. CDR3 residues: CASSIDAGLGETQYF. The CDR3 bases are TGTGCCAGTAGTATAGATGCAGGGCTGGGGGAGACCCAGTACTTC.

The gene calls are TRBV7-3 and TRBJ2-1; D possibly corresponds to TRBD1 (5 bases). V gave up 1 base and J gave up 10 bases, with 11 bases separating them. The germline CDR1 and CDR2 sequences are SGHTA and FQGTGA. The CDR3 is 13 residues long. The CDR3 is CASSLRGYPEQFF. The CDR3 DNA reads as TGTGCCAGCAGCTTAAGGGGCTACCCCGAGCAGTTCTTC.

The J gene is TRBJ2-1, the V gene TRBV4-2; 8 bases fit TRBD2. V shed 2 bases and J 8 bases; nucleotides not matched to a gene: 11. Germline V gives CDR1 LGHNA, CDR2 YNFKEQ. This CDR3 is 16 amino acids long. CDR3 DNA sequence: TGTGCCAGCAGCCAATCTGGGACTAGGAACAACGATGAGCAGTTCTTC. This codes for CASSQSGTRNNDEQFF.